Given below is one T cell receptor (beta chain) in context. What this receptor recognizes is not known. No much larger clonotype is one base removed from it; base qualities were not supplied. Per the germline V gene, MGHRA is the CDR1 and YSYEKL is the CDR2. For this chain, trimming is 7 bases at the V end and 4 bases at the J end, and the number of junction bases without a gene match is 12. Counted from cysteine to phenylalanine, this CDR3 has 16 amino acids. Of the read, only the CDR3 DNA is kept; its 48 bases are in frame from base 1. The data were taken from a study of T cell changes during pregnancy in multiple sclerosis (dated by TCRdb to between 2017 and 2020). For the wider study: In women with multiple sclerosis, the researchers looked at how the T cell repertoire shifted as pregnancy progressed.

To prepare the library, the immunoSEQ multiplex PCR assay was applied. Entries here come from immuneACCESS through TCRdb and include only in-frame sequences with V and J called. Some clones fail to appear in such tables; in the studies checked, an unresolved V gene covers under half of the shortfall, and the cause of the remainder is unknown. This sample comprises 36,000 or so clones, approximately 91% of them detected only once. Over 9% of the sample is taken by the ten largest. The sequence came from a female donor with multiple sclerosis, enrolled in a pregnancy study. The source was CD8+ T cells from peripheral blood mononuclear cells, collected in the third trimester of pregnancy. The rearranged chain carries TRBV4-1 and TRBJ2-3, and 9 junctional nucleotides match TRBD1. The DNA sequence reads TGCGCCAGCACCGGGGGACAGGGCCATAGCGCAGATACGCAGTATTTT. This translates into CASTGGQGHSADTQYF.